Listed below are T cell receptor beta chains from one sample, sequenced in a study of T cell repertoires in cytomegalovirus infection. TCRdb re-derived calls from the reads in MiXCR, one entry per CDR3 protein. The sample holds some 350,000 distinct CDR3 sequences, roughly 34% seen once. Their antigens remain unidentified. The material sequenced was cultured PBMCs, taken from culture after CMV antigen stimulation. The receptors derive from a human donor in good health (CMV status not recorded). Some clones in this sample may be carry-over from other donors' samples. Each CDR3 is given with its conserved first and last residue. A D gene is named only where the DNA matches it firmly. Not every row has a clone size; where given, it reads once, few, many or a size class.

d_call clone_size j_call v_call cdr3_aa cdr3_nt
. few TRBJ2-1 TRBV9 CASSVDVGTYNEQFF TGTGCCAGCAGCGTAGATGTTGGAACCTACAATGAGCAGTTCTTC
. . TRBJ2-6 TRBV27 CASSPLSTLSGANVLTF TGTGCCAGCAGTCCCCTTAGTACTCTCTCTGGGGCCAACGTCCTGACTTTC
TRBD2 . TRBJ2-5 TRBV18 CASSPWTSGKETQYF TGTGCCAGCTCACCTTGGACTAGCGGGAAAGAGACCCAGTACTTC
TRBD2 few TRBJ2-5 TRBV7-2 CASTTGGSSQETQYF TGTGCCAGCACCACCGGGGGGTCCTCGCAAGAGACCCAGTACTTC
. many TRBJ2-1 TRBV19 CASSPRGAGRANEQFF TGTGCCAGTAGTCCCCGAGGTGCGGGACGGGCCAATGAGCAGTTCTTC
. . TRBJ2-3 TRBV20-1 CSANDPGSTDTQYF TGCAGTGCTAACGATCCAGGGAGCACAGATACGCAGTATTTT
. many TRBJ1-1 TRBV4-2 CASSQDSGRGNTEAFF TGTGCCAGCAGCCAAGATTCAGGCAGGGGTAACACTGAAGCTTTCTTT
TRBD2 . TRBJ2-1 TRBV12-3/TRBV12-4 CASSERGPPLEQFF TGTGCCAGCAGTGAGCGGGGGCCGCCATTAGAGCAGTTCTTC
TRBD2 . TRBJ2-1 TRBV19 CASSIRRERNNEQFF TGTGCCAGTAGTATAAGGCGGGAGAGGAACAATGAGCAGTTCTTC
. . TRBJ1-5 TRBV6-6 CASSEDGSRPQHF TGTGCCAGCAGTGAGGACGGCTCTCGGCCCCAGCATTTT
. few TRBJ2-7 TRBV7-2 CASSLILAPKKDEQYF TGTGCCAGCAGCTTAATCTTAGCCCCCAAGAAAGACGAGCAGTACTTC
. . TRBJ2-7 TRBV6-1 CASRHSTVPGGGPEQYF TGTGCCAGCAGGCACTCCACTGTTCCGGGTGGAGGGCCCGAGCAGTACTTC
TRBD1 few TRBJ2-3 TRBV6-6 CASSQDRVDTDTQYF TGTGCCAGCAGTCAGGACAGGGTGGACACAGATACGCAGTATTTT
TRBD2 . TRBJ2-1 TRBV19 CASSPTSGFNEQFF TGTGCCAGTAGTCCTACTAGCGGGTTTAATGAGCAGTTCTTC